Sequencing of this TCR beta chain was carried out in a study of blood T cell repertoires in COVID-19. Study in general: Samples came from the United States, Italy and Spain, spanning acute and convalescent COVID-19. T cells, B-cell-depleted T cells, or PBMCs provided the cDNA or gDNA that served as material.

Under the authors' procedure: Estimated nucleated cell counts came from reference gene primer amplification. Sequenced by immunoSEQ multiplex PCR; TCRdb stores in-frame clones only, minus some. Clonal size and the V and J genes are those of that table, whereas D and trimming came from the DNA. The repertoire includes almost 65,000 clones, over 75% of them detected once, and 43% sits in the top ten. A Seattle source enrolled patients during active infection and followed them longitudinally. The specimen was peripheral blood. The clonotype was recovered from a woman aged 55-75 years with COVID-19, enrolled during active disease.

In DNA, the CDR3 is TGTGCCAGCAGTTACGGGAGGCGCGGGGAGACCCAGTACTTC. Translating gives CASSYGRRGETQYF. The chain joins TRBV6-5 to TRBJ2-5, with D tentatively TRBD2 (6 bases). This CDR3 region has 14 residues. Per germline, CDR1 MNHEY and CDR2 SVGAGI. With 2 bases removed from V and 5 bases from J, the gap between germline ends came to 12 bases.